These T cell receptor beta chains were read from a single sample in a study of T cell repertoires in cytomegalovirus infection. These TCRs' antigens remain unknown. Each CDR3 protein is one row after TCRdb ran MiXCR on the reads. The table lists approximately 990,000 distinct CDR3 sequences, 31% of them singletons. The sequences come from cultured CD8+ T cells from PBMCs, collected from culture after CMV antigen stimulation. These receptor sequences come from a human donor in good health (CMV status not recorded). Some clones in this sample may be carry-over from other donors' samples. Each CDR3 is given with its conserved first and last residue. Fields, in order: V gene, J gene, D gene, clone size, CDR3 DNA, CDR3 protein. D genes are given only for firm matches. Only part of the rows carry a size: once, few, many, or a class if the clone is expanded.

V gene: TRBV27; J gene: TRBJ2-6; D gene: TRBD1; clone size: -; CDR3 DNA: TGTGCCAGCAGTCTCCTGGACAGGTATGGGGCCAACGTCCTGACTTTC; CDR3 protein: CASSLLDRYGANVLTF
V gene: TRBV4-2; J gene: TRBJ2-5; D gene: -; clone size: -; CDR3 DNA: TGTGCCAGCAGCCAAGAGGTTAGCCTCCAAGAGACCCAGTACTTC; CDR3 protein: CASSQEVSLQETQYF
V gene: TRBV7-2; J gene: TRBJ1-4; D gene: -; clone size: many; CDR3 DNA: TGTGCCAGCGCCGACGGGCAGGGTGAAAAACTGTTTTTT; CDR3 protein: CASADGQGEKLFF
V gene: TRBV27; J gene: TRBJ2-3; D gene: -; clone size: few; CDR3 DNA: TGTGCCAGCACTCCTGGGGGCTTGGGCACAGATACGCAGTATTTT; CDR3 protein: CASTPGGLGTDTQYF
V gene: TRBV6-5; J gene: TRBJ1-6; D gene: -; clone size: -; CDR3 DNA: TGTGCCAGCAGTTCCCGGTCGTGGAGCTCCTATAATTCACCCCTCCACTTT; CDR3 protein: CASSSRSWSSYNSPLHF
V gene: TRBV9; J gene: TRBJ2-3; D gene: -; clone size: -; CDR3 DNA: TGTGCCAGCAGCGCTTCCGGGACTAGCACAGATACGCAGTATTTT; CDR3 protein: CASSASGTSTDTQYF
V gene: TRBV7-9; J gene: TRBJ1-1; D gene: -; clone size: many; CDR3 DNA: TGTGCCAGCAGCTCCCCGACGGGGGTACACACTGAAGCTTTCTTT; CDR3 protein: CASSSPTGVHTEAFF
V gene: TRBV4-2; J gene: TRBJ1-6; D gene: TRBD1; clone size: -; CDR3 DNA: TGTGCCAGCAGCCGAATACCAGACAGGGTGTCCGATAATTCACCCCTCCACTTT; CDR3 protein: CASSRIPDRVSDNSPLHF
V gene: TRBV28; J gene: TRBJ2-3; D gene: -; clone size: -; CDR3 DNA: TGTGCCAGCAGTTTTAGATCTGCACCCAGCACAGATACGCAGTATTTT; CDR3 protein: CASSFRSAPSTDTQYF
V gene: TRBV7-2; J gene: TRBJ1-5; D gene: -; clone size: many; CDR3 DNA: TGTGCCAGCAGCCCCCAGGGAATTCGGGATCAGCCCCAGCATTTT; CDR3 protein: CASSPQGIRDQPQHF
V gene: TRBV7-9; J gene: TRBJ1-6; D gene: TRBD1; clone size: -; CDR3 DNA: TGTGCCAGCAGCTTCACGGGACAGAGCTCAAATTCACCCCTCCACTTT; CDR3 protein: CASSFTGQSSNSPLHF
V gene: TRBV6-6; J gene: TRBJ2-2; D gene: -; clone size: -; CDR3 DNA: TGTGCCAGCAGTCGGACCAATGAGGGCACCGGGGAGCAGTTTTTT; CDR3 protein: CASSRTNEGTGEQFF
V gene: TRBV6-6; J gene: TRBJ2-7; D gene: -; clone size: -; CDR3 DNA: TGTGCCAGCAGTTACATTTCGGGGATTAACTACGAGCAGTACTTC; CDR3 protein: CASSYISGINYEQYF
V gene: TRBV7-9; J gene: TRBJ2-4; D gene: -; clone size: -; CDR3 DNA: TGTGCCAGCAGCTCCCCAACGGCACCATCACATGGAAACATTCAGTACTTC; CDR3 protein: CASSSPTAPSHGNIQYF